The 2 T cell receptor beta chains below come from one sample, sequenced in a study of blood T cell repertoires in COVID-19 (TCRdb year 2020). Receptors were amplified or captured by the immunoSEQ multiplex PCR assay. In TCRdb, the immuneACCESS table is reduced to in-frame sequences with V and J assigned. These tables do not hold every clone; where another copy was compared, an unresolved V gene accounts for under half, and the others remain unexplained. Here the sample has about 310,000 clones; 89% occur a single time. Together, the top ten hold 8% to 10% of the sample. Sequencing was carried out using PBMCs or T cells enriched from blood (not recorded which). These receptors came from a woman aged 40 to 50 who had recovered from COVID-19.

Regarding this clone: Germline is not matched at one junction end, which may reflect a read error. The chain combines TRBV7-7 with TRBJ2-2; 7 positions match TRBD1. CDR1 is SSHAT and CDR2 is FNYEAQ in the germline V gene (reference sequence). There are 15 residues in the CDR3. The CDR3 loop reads CASSKDRANTGELFF. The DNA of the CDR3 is TGTGCTAGCAGCAAAGACAGGGCGAACACCGGGGAGCTGTTTTTT.

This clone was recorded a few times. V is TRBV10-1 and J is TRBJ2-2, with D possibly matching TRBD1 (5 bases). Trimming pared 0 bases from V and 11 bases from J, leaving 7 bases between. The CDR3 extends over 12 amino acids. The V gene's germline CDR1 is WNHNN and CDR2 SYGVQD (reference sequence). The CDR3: CASSESGVELFF. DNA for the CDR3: TGCGCCAGCAGTGAGTCAGGGGTTGAGCTGTTTTTT.